Shown below are 19 T cell receptor beta chains from a single sample sequenced in a study of T cells after yellow fever vaccination. Via MiXCR, TCRdb re-called the 5' RACE reads, giving one row per CDR3 protein. The profile shows 450,000 to 650,000 distinct CDR3 sequences, around a fifth of them singletons. The sample consisted of PBMCs, taken around 3 weeks after the first yellow fever vaccination. These receptors all stem from a man aged 18 to 30 who received the YFV17D yellow fever vaccine.

The chain recombines TRBV5-6 with TRBJ2-7; a possible D gene is TRBD2 (6 bases). Germline V CDR1 and CDR2: SGHDT, YYEEEE. CDR3 length: 14 residues. V dropped 2 bases and J dropped 3 bases, with 12 bases sitting between them. DNA for the CDR3: TGTGCCAGCAGCTTTCAGACTAGTTACTACGAGCAGTACGTC. Translating it yields CASSFQTSYYEQYV.

This clonotype was picked up a small number of times. The rearrangement uses TRBV29-1 and TRBJ1-3; D perhaps matches TRBD1 (5 bases). This CDR3 comprises 12 residues. Trimming removed 4 bases at V and 9 bases at J, with 13 bases between. In germline, CDR1 is SQVTM, CDR2 ANQGSEA. CDR3 amino acids: CSVAGEGSTIYF. CDR3 in DNA: TGCAGCGTTGCGGGTGAGGGGTCCACCATATATTTT.

This clonotype was picked up a small number of times. The chain links TRBV5-5 to TRBJ1-2, with no clear D. The CDR3 has 12 amino acids. V dropped 1 base and J dropped 8 bases, with 9 bases sitting between them. CDR1 is SGHKS and CDR2 is YYEKEE in the germline V gene (reference sequence). The CDR3 nucleotides are TGTGCCAGCAGCTTGAGGGCGTGGGGCTACACCTTC. Translated, it gives CASSLRAWGYTF.

There are a few counts of this clonotype. V and J are TRBV12-3 or TRBV12-4 and TRBJ1-2, with 7 nucleotides matching TRBD1. The CDR3 covers 15 residues. V dropped 1 base and J dropped 1; count of bases not matched to a gene: 3. CDR3 residues: CASSLGQGGNYGYTF. The CDR3 DNA is TGTGCCAGCAGTTTAGGACAGGGTGGTAACTATGGCTACACCTTC.

At least ten counts were recorded for this clonotype. V and J are TRBV7-2 and TRBJ2-1; the match to TRBD2 covers 8 bases. The junction had 5 bases not matched to a gene; V was cut back by 3 bases and J by 4 bases. Germline CDR1 and CDR2: SGHTA and FQGNSA. The length of the CDR3 is 15 residues. DNA for the CDR3: TGTGCCAGCAGCTTGGGAGCGGGGGTGTACAATGAGCAGTTCTTC. This gives the protein CASSLGAGVYNEQFF.

This sequence joins TRBV5-1 and TRBJ2-1, with D perhaps TRBD2 (5 bases). Germline V lookup: CDR1 SGHRS, CDR2 YFSETQ. The CDR3 sequence is 17 residues long. Between the trimmed V and J ends, which lost 4 bases and 0 bases, there was a span of 17 bases. The CDR3, as DNA: TGCGCCAGCAGCCTTGGGTCGGGGTGGAGCTCCTACAATGAGCAGTTCTTC. Protein product: CASSLGSGWSSYNEQFF.

This sequence joins TRBV27 and TRBJ2-5; D remains unclear. This CDR3 is 13 amino acids long. Trimming took off 8 bases at V and 5 bases at J, with 15 bases between the two ends. Looked up from germline, CDR1 is MNHEY and CDR2 is SMNVEV (reference sequence). CDR3 coding DNA: TGTGCCAGCTCTACTCGGTCGGGTGAGACCCAGTACTTC. It encodes CASSTRSGETQYF.

The rearrangement uses TRBV9 and TRBJ2-3; TRBD2 agrees at 9 bases. Germline values: CDR1 SGDLS, CDR2 YYNGEE. The CDR3 is 16 amino acids. V lost 1 base and J lost 2; bases outside the gene matches: 5. Here the CDR3 DNA reads TGTGCCAGCAGCGTAAATAGCGGGAGATCCACAGATACGCAGTATTTT. The encoded protein is CASSVNSGRSTDTQYF.

V gene TRBV20-1 combines with J gene TRBJ1-4; 7 bases map to TRBD1. The CDR3 extends over 14 amino acids. The ends lost 0 bases at V and 8 bases at J; junction bases unmatched: 6. Germline assignment: CDR1 DFQATT and CDR2 SNEGSKA (reference sequence). The CDR3 DNA reads TGCAGTGCTAGAGATCGGACAGGTCTGGAAAAACTGTTTTTT. Its protein product is CSARDRTGLEKLFF.

This clonotype showed up just a few times. The rearrangement joins TRBV7-3 to TRBJ2-5; D ambiguous. Germline-derived CDR1 and CDR2 are SGHTA and FQGTGA. The CDR3 is made up of 13 amino acids. The V end was cut by 5 bases, the J end by 5 bases, with 12 bases between. DNA for the CDR3: TGTGCCAGCAGCATTAGAGTTACGGAGACCCAGTACTTC. This codes for CASSIRVTETQYF.

The chain carries TRBV27 and TRBJ2-2, with D unclear. CDR3 length: 12 residues. From germline, CDR1 is MNHEY and CDR2 SMNVEV (reference sequence). V was trimmed by 6 bases and J by 5 bases, leaving 7 bases between them. The DNA of the CDR3 is TGTGCCAGCAGCGCGTGGACCGGGGAGCTGTTTTTT. As protein: CASSAWTGELFF.

The chain combines TRBV6-5 with TRBJ1-1; D ambiguous. The CDR3 runs 14 residues. Germline V gives CDR1 MNHEY, CDR2 SVGAGI. Between the trimmed V and J ends, which lost 2 bases and 2 bases, there was a span of 9 bases. The CDR3 loop reads CASSYEGTNTEAFF. CDR3 in DNA: TGTGCCAGCAGTTACGAGGGAACAAACACTGAAGCTTTCTTT.

The rearrangement joins TRBV28 to TRBJ2-1; 11 positions match TRBD2. This CDR3 is built from 16 residues. Germline loops: CDR1 MDHEN, CDR2 SYDVKM. With V trimmed by 4 bases and J by 8 bases, 10 bases remained unmatched. The CDR3 DNA reads as TGTGCCAGCAGTTCCTCAATAGCGGGGGGGCTCCATGAGCAGTTCTTC. The encoded protein is CASSSSIAGGLHEQFF.

This clonotype was observed a handful of times. This rearrangement joins TRBV5-1 to TRBJ2-7; D gene unclear. Germline loops: CDR1 SGHRS, CDR2 YFSETQ. This CDR3 is built from 14 residues. The ends were cut back, 4 bases at V and 0 bases at J, with 11 bases in the middle. The chain's CDR3 is CASSPGGSSYEQYF. DNA for the CDR3: TGCGCCAGCAGCCCTGGTGGTAGCTCCTACGAGCAGTACTTC.

This clonotype came up once. This chain joins TRBV19 and TRBJ1-1; a possible D gene is TRBD1 (5 bases). In germline, CDR1 is LNHDA, CDR2 SQIVND (reference sequence). The CDR3 length is 15 residues. Trimming stripped 8 bases from V and 0 bases from J, with 16 bases between. The CDR3 region has the DNA TGTGCCAGTGGGGCAGCTTCCTTAATGAACACTGAAGCTTTCTTT. Translating gives CASGAASLMNTEAFF.

The rearrangement links TRBV10-2 to TRBJ1-5; unclear D gene. The CDR3 extends over 16 amino acids. Trimming took off 0 bases at V and 0 bases at J, with 9 bases between the two ends. Germline lookup yields CDR1 WSHSY and CDR2 SAAADI. CDR3 residues: CASSESPGNSNQPQHF. The CDR3 DNA follows: TGCGCCAGCAGTGAGTCCCCGGGGAATAGCAATCAGCCCCAGCATTTT.

This clonotype has only a few counts. The genes are TRBV4-1 and TRBJ2-7, with a tentative D call TRBD2 (6 bases). The V end was cut by 0 bases, the J end by 9 bases, with 12 bases between. Germline CDR1 is MGHRA and CDR2 is YSYEKL. There are 13 residues in the CDR3. Here the CDR3 DNA reads TGCGCCAGCAGCCAAGAGGCGGGGCGGGTGCAGTACGTC. Translation gives CASSQEAGRVQYV.

This clonotype showed up just once. V and J are TRBV13 and TRBJ2-1, with D perhaps matching TRBD2 (5 bases). Germline V gives CDR1 PRHDT, CDR2 FYEKMQ (reference sequence). There are 11 residues in the CDR3. The V gene lost 8 bases and the J gene lost 7 bases, with 9 bases spanning the gap. Written as DNA, the CDR3 is TGTGCCAGCGCGGGTCCGAATGAGCAGTTCTTC. It yields the protein CASAGPNEQFF. Full variable domain (missing parts from reference TRBV13 and TRBJ2-1): AAGVIQSPRHLIKEKRETATLKCYPIPRHDTVYWYQQGPGQDPQFLISFYEKMQSDKGSIPDRFSAQQFSDYHSELNMSSLELGDSALYFCASAGPNEQFFGPGTRLTVL.

V usage is TRBV30 and J usage is TRBJ1-4; D is unresolved. The germline V and J ends were trimmed by 4 bases and 8 bases, with 17 bases remaining between them. The CDR3 extends over 14 amino acids. The germline gives CDR1 GTSNPN, CDR2 SVGIG (reference sequence). The CDR3 is CAWMAGGSEEKLFF. CDR3 sequence (DNA): TGTGCCTGGATGGCTGGCGGCAGTGAGGAAAAACTGTTTTTT.